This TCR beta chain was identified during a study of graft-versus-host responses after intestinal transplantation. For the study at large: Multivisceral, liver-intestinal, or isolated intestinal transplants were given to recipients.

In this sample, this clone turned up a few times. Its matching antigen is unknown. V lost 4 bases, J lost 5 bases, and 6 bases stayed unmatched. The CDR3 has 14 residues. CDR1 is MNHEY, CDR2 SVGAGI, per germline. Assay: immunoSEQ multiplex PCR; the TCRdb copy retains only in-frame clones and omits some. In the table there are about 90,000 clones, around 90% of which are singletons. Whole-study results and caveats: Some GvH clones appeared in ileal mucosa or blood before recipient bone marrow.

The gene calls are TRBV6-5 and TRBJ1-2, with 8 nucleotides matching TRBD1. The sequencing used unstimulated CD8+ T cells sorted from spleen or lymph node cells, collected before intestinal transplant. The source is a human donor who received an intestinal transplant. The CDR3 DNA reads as TGTGCCAGCAGTTTCGGACAGGGAGGGTATGGCTACACCTTC. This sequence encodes CASSFGQGGYGYTF.